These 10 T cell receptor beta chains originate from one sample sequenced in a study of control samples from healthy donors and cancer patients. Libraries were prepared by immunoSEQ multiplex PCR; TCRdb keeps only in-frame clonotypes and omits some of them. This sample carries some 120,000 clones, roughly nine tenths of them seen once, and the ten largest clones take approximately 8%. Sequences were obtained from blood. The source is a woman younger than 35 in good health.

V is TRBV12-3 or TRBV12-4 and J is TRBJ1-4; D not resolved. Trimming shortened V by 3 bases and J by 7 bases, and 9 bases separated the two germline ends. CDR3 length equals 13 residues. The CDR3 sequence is CASSLTLGEKLFF. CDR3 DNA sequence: TGTGCCAGCAGTTTGACCTTAGGTGAAAAACTGTTTTTT.

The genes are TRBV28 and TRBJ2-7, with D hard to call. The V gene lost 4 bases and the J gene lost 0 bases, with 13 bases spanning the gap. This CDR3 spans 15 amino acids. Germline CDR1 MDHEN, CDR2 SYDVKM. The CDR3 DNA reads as TGTGCCAGCAGTTATGGGCAGGAGAGCTCCTACGAGCAGTACTTC. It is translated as CASSYGQESSYEQYF. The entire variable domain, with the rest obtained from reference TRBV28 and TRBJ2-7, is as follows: DVKVTQSSRYLVKRTGEKVFLECVQDMDHENMFWYRQDPGLGLRLIYFSYDVKMKEKGDIPEGYSVSREKKERFSLILESASTNQTSMYLCASSYGQESSYEQYFGPGTRLTVT.

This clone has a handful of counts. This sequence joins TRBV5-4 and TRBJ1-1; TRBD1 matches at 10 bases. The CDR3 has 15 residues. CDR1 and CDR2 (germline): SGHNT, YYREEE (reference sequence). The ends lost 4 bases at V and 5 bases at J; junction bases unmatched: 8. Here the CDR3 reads CASSNRDRGKTEAFF. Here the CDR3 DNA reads TGTGCCAGCAGCAACCGGGACAGGGGAAAAACTGAAGCTTTCTTT.

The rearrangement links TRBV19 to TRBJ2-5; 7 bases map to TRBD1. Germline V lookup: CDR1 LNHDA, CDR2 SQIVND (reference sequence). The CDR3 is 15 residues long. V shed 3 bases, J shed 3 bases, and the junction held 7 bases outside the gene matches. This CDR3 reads CASSIPVGQKETQYF. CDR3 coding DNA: TGTGCCAGTAGTATCCCGGTGGGACAGAAAGAGACCCAGTACTTC. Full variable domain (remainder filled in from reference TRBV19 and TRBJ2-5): DGGITQSPKYLFRKEGQNVTLSCEQNLNHDAMYWYRQDPGQGLRLIYYSQIVNDFQKGDIAEGYSVSREKKESFPLTVTSAQKNPTAFYLCASSIPVGQKETQYFGPGTRLLVL.

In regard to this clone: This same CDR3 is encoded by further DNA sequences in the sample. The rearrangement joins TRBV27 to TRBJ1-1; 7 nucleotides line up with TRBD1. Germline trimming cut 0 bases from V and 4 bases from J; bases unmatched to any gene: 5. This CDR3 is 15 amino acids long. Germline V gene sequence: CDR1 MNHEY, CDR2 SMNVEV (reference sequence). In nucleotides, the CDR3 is TGTGCCAGCAGTTTATCAGGGGGCAGGGGCACTGAAGCTTTCTTT. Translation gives CASSLSGGRGTEAFF.

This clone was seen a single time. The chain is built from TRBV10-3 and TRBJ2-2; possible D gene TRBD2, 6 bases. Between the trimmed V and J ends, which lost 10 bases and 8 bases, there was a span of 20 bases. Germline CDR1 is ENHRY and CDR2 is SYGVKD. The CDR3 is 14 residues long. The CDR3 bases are TGTGCCACGTGGGGGGATTTAGGAACTGGGGAGCTGTTTTTT. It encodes CATWGDLGTGELFF.

The CDR3 bases are TGTGCCAGCAGCTTAAGGACAGGGGACTTGTCTGGGGCCAACGTCCTGACTTTC. Amino acid sequence: CASSLRTGDLSGANVLTF. The rearrangement uses TRBV7-3 and TRBJ2-6, with TRBD1 matching over 9 bases. The CDR3 spans 18 residues. V shed 1 base, J shed 1 base, and the junction held 5 bases outside the gene matches. Germline V lookup: CDR1 SGHTA, CDR2 FQGTGA.

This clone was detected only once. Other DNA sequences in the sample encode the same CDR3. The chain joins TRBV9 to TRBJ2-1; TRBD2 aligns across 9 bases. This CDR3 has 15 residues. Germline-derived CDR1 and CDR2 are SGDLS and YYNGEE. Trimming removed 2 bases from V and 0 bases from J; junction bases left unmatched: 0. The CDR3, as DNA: TGTGCCAGCAGCGTTAGCGGGAGCTCCTACAATGAGCAGTTCTTC. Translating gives CASSVSGSSYNEQFF.

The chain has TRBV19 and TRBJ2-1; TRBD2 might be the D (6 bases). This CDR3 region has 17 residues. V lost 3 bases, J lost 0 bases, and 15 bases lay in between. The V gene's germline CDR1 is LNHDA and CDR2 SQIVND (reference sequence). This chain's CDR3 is CASSMGVAASSYNEQFF. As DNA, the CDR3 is TGTGCCAGTAGTATGGGAGTAGCGGCCAGCTCCTACAATGAGCAGTTCTTC.

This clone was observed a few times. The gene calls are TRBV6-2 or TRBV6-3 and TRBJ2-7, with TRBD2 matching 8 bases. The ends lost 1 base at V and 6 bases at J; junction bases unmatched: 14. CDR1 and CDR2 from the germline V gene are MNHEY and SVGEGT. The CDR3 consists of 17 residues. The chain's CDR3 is CASSYWVGTRGVGEQYF. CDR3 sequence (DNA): TGTGCCAGCAGTTACTGGGTCGGGACTAGAGGGGTCGGCGAGCAGTACTTC.